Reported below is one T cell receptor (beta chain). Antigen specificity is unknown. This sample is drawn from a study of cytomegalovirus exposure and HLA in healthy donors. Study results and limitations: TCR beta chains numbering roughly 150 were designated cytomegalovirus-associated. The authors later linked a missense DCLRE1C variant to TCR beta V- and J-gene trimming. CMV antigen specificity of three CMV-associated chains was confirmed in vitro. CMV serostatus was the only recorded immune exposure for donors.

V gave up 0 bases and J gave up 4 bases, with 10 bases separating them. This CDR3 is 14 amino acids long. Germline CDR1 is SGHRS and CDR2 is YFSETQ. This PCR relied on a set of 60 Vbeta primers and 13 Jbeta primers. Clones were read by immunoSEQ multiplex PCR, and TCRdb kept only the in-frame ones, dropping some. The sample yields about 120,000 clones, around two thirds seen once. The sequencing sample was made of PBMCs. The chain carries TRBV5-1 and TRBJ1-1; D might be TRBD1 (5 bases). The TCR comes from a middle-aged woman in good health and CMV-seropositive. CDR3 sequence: CASSLDWGGTEAFF. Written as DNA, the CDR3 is TGCGCCAGCAGCTTGGATTGGGGGGGCACTGAAGCTTTCTTT.